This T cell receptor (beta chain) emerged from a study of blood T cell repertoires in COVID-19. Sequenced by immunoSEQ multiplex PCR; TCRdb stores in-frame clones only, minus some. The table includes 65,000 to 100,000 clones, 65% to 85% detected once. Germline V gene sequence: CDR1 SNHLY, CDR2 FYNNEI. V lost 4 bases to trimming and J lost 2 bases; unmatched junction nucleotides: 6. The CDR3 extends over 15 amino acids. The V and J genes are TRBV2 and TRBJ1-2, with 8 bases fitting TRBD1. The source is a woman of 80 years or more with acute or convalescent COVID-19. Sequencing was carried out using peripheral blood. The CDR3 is CASSVSQGVNYGYTF. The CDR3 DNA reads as TGTGCCAGCAGTGTATCACAGGGGGTGAACTATGGCTACACCTTC.